This TCR beta chain was profiled in a study of cytomegalovirus exposure and HLA in healthy donors. Regarding this clone: At one boundary the junction diverges from the germline segment, which might be a read error.

In germline, CDR1 is SGHVS, CDR2 FNYEAQ. The CDR3 has 14 residues. PCR involved 60 Vbeta and 13 Jbeta primers. Sequencing used immunoSEQ multiplex PCR; TCRdb keeps in-frame clones, though not all of them. The sample records around 88,000 clones, roughly 80% being singletons. This receptor was taken from a middle-aged man in good health and CMV-seropositive. This chain connects TRBV7-6 to TRBJ2-7; no firm D call. Sequenced sample: PBMCs. CDR3: CASSLADRHTAAVF. In nucleotides, the CDR3 is TGTGCCAGCAGCTTAGCCGACCGCCATACCGCGGCCGTCTTC.